The 18 T cell receptor beta chains below all came from one sample that was sequenced in a study of T cell responses to AZD1222 COVID-19 vaccine. Clones were sequenced by immunoSEQ multiplex PCR, and TCRdb holds only the in-frame ones, with some missing. The data show about 150,000 clones, more than 75% seen once. Sequenced material: peripheral blood, taken on day 0 of AZD1222 vaccination. All receptors derive from an adult in good health.

The V call is TRBV25-1, the J call TRBJ1-2; TRBD1 aligns across 8 bases. The germline V gene has CDR1 MGHDK and CDR2 SYGVNS. The CDR3 consists of 18 residues. J gave up 1 base and V 5 bases, and 15 bases lay outside the gene matches. The CDR3, as DNA: TGTGCCAGCAGTCCAGACAGGGGCCTAATTCTGATTAACTATGGCTACACCTTC. Its translation: CASSPDRGLILINYGYTF.

V is TRBV6-5 and J is TRBJ1-3; unclear D gene. Germline V gene sequence: CDR1 MNHEY, CDR2 SVGAGI. This CDR3 has 14 residues. The ends were cut back, 6 bases at V and 0 bases at J, with 9 bases in the middle. In DNA form, the CDR3 reads TGTGCCAGCAGCCAAGCGCGCTCTGGAAACACCATATATTTT. Its protein product is CASSQARSGNTIYF.

V usage is TRBV19 and J usage is TRBJ1-5; D gene uncertain. The CDR3 spans 17 residues. Per the germline V gene, CDR1 is LNHDA and CDR2 is SQIVND (reference sequence). The ends were cut back, 5 bases at V and 2 bases at J, with 19 bases in the middle. The CDR3 sequence: CASSSSEGVAGNQPQHF. The CDR3 DNA sequence: TGTGCCAGTAGTTCCTCCGAGGGCGTGGCGGGCAATCAGCCCCAGCATTTT.

The DNA for the CDR3 is TGTGCCAGCAGCCAAGATGCGAGCCTCCCGGGCTACACCTTC. This gives the protein CASSQDASLPGYTF. This chain uses TRBV3-1 (or the pseudogene TRBV3-2) with TRBJ1-2; no firm D call. Germline V CDR1 and CDR2: LGHDT, YNNKEL (reference sequence). This CDR3 comprises 14 residues. The V end was cut by 0 bases, the J end by 8 bases, with 13 bases between.

The chain recombines TRBV6-4 with TRBJ1-5; tentatively, D is TRBD1 (5 bases). Trimming removed 4 bases at V and 7 bases at J, with 11 bases between. Germline V CDR1 and CDR2: MRHNA, SNTAGT. The CDR3 has 13 residues. CDR3 protein: CASSAGPEQPQHF. The CDR3 DNA reads TGTGCCAGCAGTGCAGGGCCGGAGCAGCCCCAGCATTTT.

The J gene is TRBJ2-7, the V gene TRBV5-1; D perhaps matches TRBD1 (6 bases). The germline V gene encodes CDR1 SGHRS and CDR2 YFSETQ. Trimming took off 4 bases at V and 3 bases at J, with 17 bases between the two ends. This CDR3 is built from 15 residues. The CDR3 DNA reads TGCGCCAGCAGCCCCCTCCACAGGGAAGGCTACGAGCAGTACTTC. This translates into CASSPLHREGYEQYF.

This rearrangement joins TRBV11-2 to TRBJ1-1; no clear D. Germline values: CDR1 SGHAT, CDR2 FQNNGV. The V end lost 4 bases, the J end lost 1 base, and 7 bases lay between the germline ends. The CDR3 length is 13 residues. In DNA form, the CDR3 reads TGTGCCAGCAGCTGGGGAGAGAACACTGAAGCTTTCTTT. Translated: CASSWGENTEAFF.

This clone was picked up one time. The junction does not match germline at one end; this may be a read error. The chain couples TRBV2 to TRBJ2-1; D is perhaps TRBD1 (5 bases). Germline V gene lookup returns CDR1 SNHLY and CDR2 FYNNEI. This CDR3 comprises 13 residues. The CDR3 loop reads CACRQLSYNEQFF. The CDR3 DNA follows: TGTGCCTGCAGACAGCTCTCCTACAATGAGCAGTTCTTC.

The rearrangement links TRBV5-1 to TRBJ2-1; 7 bases agree with TRBD1. Trimming cost V 2 bases and J 7 bases; bases outside gene matches: 3. The length of the CDR3 is 13 residues. Per germline, CDR1 SGHRS and CDR2 YFSETQ. CDR3 protein: CASSFDRANEQFF. For the CDR3, the DNA is TGCGCCAGCAGCTTCGACAGGGCTAATGAGCAGTTCTTC. Full variable domain (remainder filled in from reference TRBV5-1 and TRBJ2-1): KAGVTQTPRYLIKTRGQQVTLSCSPISGHRSVSWYQQTPGQGLQFLFEYFSETQRNKGNFPGRFSGRQFSNSRSEMNVSTLELGDSALYLCASSFDRANEQFFGPGTRLTVL.

A word on this clone: Other nucleotide sequences from this sample produce the same CDR3. The chain carries TRBV7-9 and TRBJ2-7; D call uncertain. V lost 5 bases and J 3 bases, leaving 8 bases between the germline ends. CDR3 size: 12 residues. Germline V gives CDR1 SEHNR, CDR2 FQNEAQ (reference sequence). CDR3 nucleotides: TGTGCCAGCAGCCCTAGTGGCTACGAGCAGTACTTC. Amino acids: CASSPSGYEQYF.

The V and J genes are TRBV6-5 and TRBJ1-2; D gene ambiguous. V lost 5 bases, J lost 2 bases, and 9 bases lay in between. This CDR3 contains 13 residues. Germline CDR1 is MNHEY and CDR2 is SVGAGI. The CDR3 sequence is CASSRQENYGYTF. In DNA, the CDR3 is TGTGCCAGCAGTCGTCAGGAGAACTATGGCTACACCTTC.

The chain uses TRBV5-8 and TRBJ2-2; D not certain. The CDR3 has 16 residues. V lost 4 bases, J lost 2 bases, and 15 bases lay in between. Germline lookup yields CDR1 SGHTS and CDR2 YDEGEE. In DNA form, the CDR3 reads TGTGCCAGCAGCCCCATCGGGCGAGGCAACACCGGGGAGCTGTTTTTT. This sequence encodes CASSPIGRGNTGELFF.

This clone was seen only a few times. The V call is TRBV3-1 (or the pseudogene TRBV3-2), the J call TRBJ2-1, with 14 bases lining up with TRBD2. The V gene's germline CDR1 is LGHDT and CDR2 YNNKEL (reference sequence). The CDR3 extends over 16 amino acids. Unmatched junction bases numbered 7, after V lost 4 bases and J lost 8 bases. The CDR3 DNA is TGTGCCAGCAGCCCCCGGACTAGCGGGGGGACAGATGAGCAGTTCTTC. As protein: CASSPRTSGGTDEQFF.

The genes are TRBV28 and TRBJ1-1, with 9 bases that match TRBD1. The germline V gene encodes CDR1 MDHEN and CDR2 SYDVKM. J gave up 1 base and V 4 bases, and 4 bases lay outside the gene matches. This CDR3 is 15 amino acids long. CDR3 sequence (DNA): TGTGCCAGCAGTTCAACAGGGGGCACGAACACTGAAGCTTTCTTT. Translated, it gives CASSSTGGTNTEAFF. The complete variable domain, with remaining parts taken from reference TRBV28 and TRBJ1-1, reads DVKVTQSSRYLVKRTGEKVFLECVQDMDHENMFWYRQDPGLGLRLIYFSYDVKMKEKGDIPEGYSVSREKKERFSLILESASTNQTSMYLCASSSTGGTNTEAFFGQGTRLTVV.

In DNA form, the CDR3 reads TGTGCCAGTAGTATATGGGGGATTAGCAATCAGCCCCAGCATTTT. As protein: CASSIWGISNQPQHF. The V call is TRBV19, the J call TRBJ1-5; TRBD1 might be the D (5 bases). Germline CDR1 and CDR2: LNHDA and SQIVND (reference sequence). Trimming shortened V by 2 bases and J by 0 bases, and 8 bases separated the two germline ends. The CDR3 length is 15 residues.

This chain uses TRBV18 with TRBJ2-6, with no clear D. Deletions cut 3 bases from V and 4 bases from J, with 16 bases between. Germline lookup yields CDR1 KGHSH and CDR2 LQKENI. CDR3 size: 17 residues. The CDR3 loop reads CASSPQNGPRGANVLTF. CDR3 nucleotides: TGTGCCAGCTCACCTCAAAATGGCCCGCGGGGGGCCAACGTCCTGACTTTC.

The chain couples TRBV3-1 (or the pseudogene TRBV3-2) to TRBJ2-3; 9 bases are a match to TRBD2. Germline trimming cut 0 bases from V and 0 bases from J; bases unmatched to any gene: 7. The CDR3 covers 18 residues. CDR1 is LGHDT, CDR2 YNNKEL, per germline (reference sequence). The CDR3 bases are TGTGCCAGCAGCCAAGAAATAGGGCTAGCGGGGAGCACAGATACGCAGTATTTT. Translated, it gives CASSQEIGLAGSTDTQYF.

This chain links TRBV11-2 with TRBJ1-6; no reliable D call. Trimming removed 5 bases at V and 9 bases at J, with 17 bases between. CDR3 size: 15 residues. Germline V gene sequence: CDR1 SGHAT, CDR2 FQNNGV. CDR3 loop: CASSGRESRGSPLHF. The CDR3 bases are TGTGCCAGCAGCGGACGGGAATCCCGGGGTTCACCCCTCCACTTT.